The 23 T cell receptor beta chains presented below share a single source sample, sequenced in a study of CD8+ T cells in alopecia areata (dated by TCRdb to between 2017 and 2018). Receptor amplification or capture employed the immunoSEQ multiplex PCR assay. For TCR sequencing, RNA was extracted from every sample and reverse transcribed into cDNA to serve as template. Here the immuneACCESS table is served through TCRdb, limited to in-frame sequences with V and J called. Missing clones are a known gap in these copies; in checked studies unresolved V genes cover under half, and the rest lacks a known reason. This sample comprises about 150,000 clones, about two thirds of them detected only once. The top ten clonotypes cover around 34% of the sample. The sequencing input was CD8+ T cells sorted from blood. The receptor set was obtained from a human donor in good health.

This clone was counted a few times. The chain uses TRBV27 and TRBJ2-1; D call uncertain. Germline CDR1 and CDR2: MNHEY and SMNVEV (reference sequence). Trimming took 6 bases from V and 7 from J, leaving 19 bases between them. This CDR3 has 15 amino acids. The CDR3 DNA reads TGTGCCAGCAGCCCTGACACATCTATTCATAATGAGCAGTTCTTC. This encodes CASSPDTSIHNEQFF.

The V call is TRBV11-2, the J call TRBJ2-5; 12 bases fit TRBD2. The junction had 3 bases not matched to a gene; V was cut back by 5 bases and J by 5 bases. CDR1 SGHAT and CDR2 FQNNGV come from the germline V gene. The CDR3 has 14 residues. The CDR3 protein is CASSPTSGSETQYF. CDR3 in DNA: TGTGCCAGCAGCCCGACTAGCGGGAGTGAGACCCAGTACTTC. The full variable domain, rest sourced from reference TRBV11-2 and TRBJ2-5, is EAGVAQSPRYKIIEKRQSVAFWCNPISGHATLYWYQQILGQGPKLLIQFQNNGVVDDSQLPKDRFSAERLKGVDSTLKIQPAKLEDSAVYLCASSPTSGSETQYFGPGTRLLVL.

To note about this clone: Other DNA sequences in the same sample also yield this CDR3. This chain joins TRBV5-1 and TRBJ1-1, with D possibly matching TRBD1 (5 bases). Germline values: CDR1 SGHRS, CDR2 YFSETQ. The CDR3 runs to 15 residues. Trimming removed 0 bases at V and 1 base at J, with 10 bases between. The CDR3 reads CASSLGWGENTEAFF. CDR3 DNA: TGCGCCAGCAGCTTGGGATGGGGCGAGAACACTGAAGCTTTCTTT.

The chain employs TRBV6-5 and TRBJ1-2; D is perhaps TRBD1 (5 bases). Deletions cut 2 bases from V and 5 bases from J, with 12 bases between. Germline V gives CDR1 MNHEY, CDR2 SVGAGI. This CDR3 spans 14 amino acids. CDR3 DNA: TGTGCCAGCAGTTACCGGGGGAGATCGTATGGCTACACCTTC. Protein product: CASSYRGRSYGYTF.

This chain uses TRBV2 with TRBJ2-7, with 9 nucleotides matching TRBD1. From germline, CDR1 is SNHLY and CDR2 FYNNEI. CDR3 length: 14 amino acids. V shed 7 bases and J 5 bases; nucleotides not matched to a gene: 9. The CDR3 reads CASTLGTGYDEQYF. The DNA of the CDR3 is TGTGCCAGCACCCTGGGGACAGGGTACGACGAGCAGTACTTC.

The chain uses TRBV5-1 and TRBJ2-7; 10 positions match TRBD2. J gave up 1 base and V 0 bases, and 4 bases lay outside the gene matches. This CDR3 has 16 residues. From germline, CDR1 is SGHRS and CDR2 YFSETQ. The CDR3 is CASSLAASGSSYEQYF. The CDR3 region has the DNA TGCGCCAGCAGCTTGGCCGCTAGCGGGAGTTCCTACGAGCAGTACTTC.

This sequence joins TRBV27 and TRBJ2-7; a weak D match, TRBD2 (6 bases). Trimming shortened V by 4 bases and J by 7 bases, and 14 bases separated the two germline ends. Germline-derived CDR1 and CDR2 are MNHEY and SMNVEV (reference sequence). This CDR3 spans 13 amino acids. The CDR3 loop is CASSWGTGGEQYF. In nucleotides, the CDR3 is TGTGCCAGCAGTTGGGGGACCGGGGGAGAGCAGTACTTC.

V gene TRBV7-2 combines with J gene TRBJ2-3, with D possibly matching TRBD2 (5 bases). V gave up 0 bases and J gave up 1 base, with 11 bases separating them. The germline V gene has CDR1 SGHTA and CDR2 FQGNSA. The CDR3 is 16 amino acids. The CDR3 DNA follows: TGTGCCAGCAGCTTAGCGAGGACTTCTGGCACAGATACGCAGTATTTT. Translated, it gives CASSLARTSGTDTQYF.

This chain joins TRBV29-1 and TRBJ2-7; possible D gene TRBD1, 5 bases. The CDR3 extends over 12 amino acids. Germline CDR1 reads SQVTM; CDR2 reads ANQGSEA. Trimming pared 7 bases from V and 6 bases from J, leaving 16 bases between. CDR3 nucleotide sequence: TGCAGCGCCCCGGGCCAGGGCGGCGAGCAGTACTTC. Amino acids: CSAPGQGGEQYF.

V usage is TRBV29-1 and J usage is TRBJ2-3; 9 bases fit TRBD1. The J segment lost 3 bases and the V segment lost 5 bases, leaving 6 bases of the junction unmatched. CDR1 and CDR2 from the germline V gene are SQVTM and ANQGSEA. The CDR3 totals 14 residues. CDR3 bases: TGCAGCGTTTGGGGACAGGGAGAGACAGATACGCAGTATTTT. Translated, it gives CSVWGQGETDTQYF.

The chain carries TRBV7-3 and TRBJ2-7, with TRBD1 identical over 8 bases. The CDR3 extends over 16 amino acids. V trimming: 2 bases; J trimming: 3 bases; junction bases outside the gene matches: 9. Germline V gene sequence: CDR1 SGHTA, CDR2 FQGTGA. The CDR3 is CASSLLGQGANYEQYF. CDR3 bases: TGTGCCAGCAGCTTATTAGGGCAGGGGGCAAACTACGAGCAGTACTTC. The variable domain in full, with the rest retrieved from reference TRBV7-3 and TRBJ2-7, is GAGVSQTPSNKVTEKGKYVELRCDPISGHTALYWYRQSLGQGPEFLIYFQGTGAADDSGLPNDRFFAVRPEGSVSTLKIQRTERGDSAVYLCASSLLGQGANYEQYFGPGTRLTVT.

V usage is TRBV9 and J usage is TRBJ2-7; D is possibly TRBD1 (6 bases). Germline V gene data show CDR1 as SGDLS and CDR2 as YYNGEE. The V end was cut by 4 bases, the J end by 2 bases, with 10 bases between. This CDR3 has 13 amino acids. The DNA of the CDR3 is TGTGCCAGCAGCCTGGGGGCCACCTACGAGCAGTACTTC. Translation: CASSLGATYEQYF.

This clone was recorded once. The CDR3 DNA sequence: TGTGCCAGCAGCTTAGGCGGGCGAATCGTGGTAGAGCAGTTCTTC. Translated, it gives CASSLGGRIVVEQFF. V is TRBV11-2 and J is TRBJ2-1; D possibly corresponds to TRBD2 (5 bases). V shed 1 base and J shed 10 bases, with 17 bases lying between them. The CDR3 contains 15 residues. From germline, CDR1 is SGHAT and CDR2 FQNNGV.

The chain combines TRBV19 with TRBJ2-1; D unresolved. V was clipped by 4 bases and J by 4 bases, with 8 bases between them. The CDR3 is 13 amino acids. CDR1 LNHDA and CDR2 SQIVND come from the germline V gene (reference sequence). The CDR3 DNA reads as TGTGCCAGTAGTAAGGGATTGTACAATGAGCAGTTCTTC. This translates into CASSKGLYNEQFF.

On this clone itself: Other DNA variants within this sample encode the same CDR3. The rearrangement links TRBV4-1 to TRBJ2-5, with 8 bases identical to TRBD2. After removal of 1 base from V and 1 base from J, the junction contained 2 bases not matched to a gene. CDR3 length: 15 amino acids. Germline V gives CDR1 MGHRA, CDR2 YSYEKL. CDR3 protein: CASSQGTSGQETQYF. DNA for the CDR3: TGCGCCAGCAGCCAAGGAACTAGCGGCCAAGAGACCCAGTACTTC.

The chain has TRBV27 and TRBJ2-3; 10 bases map to TRBD2. V trimming: 7 bases; J trimming: 2 bases; junction bases outside the gene matches: 3. The V gene's germline CDR1 is MNHEY and CDR2 SMNVEV (reference sequence). The CDR3 has 14 residues. The CDR3 is CASTSGSFTDTQYF. Written as DNA, the CDR3 is TGTGCCAGCACTAGCGGGAGCTTCACAGATACGCAGTATTTT.

In its sample, this clone was seen a few times. The rearrangement links TRBV7-8 to TRBJ2-7; no definite D call. CDR3 size: 14 residues. V lost 5 bases and J 0 bases, leaving 11 bases between the germline ends. Germline CDR1 and CDR2: SGHVS and FQNEAQ. DNA of the CDR3: TGTGCCAGCAGCCCTTGGGTCCACTCCTACGAGCAGTACTTC. Translated, it gives CASSPWVHSYEQYF.

This clone was counted between two and nine times. The chain recombines TRBV12-5 with TRBJ1-2; D may be TRBD1 (5 bases). V dropped 5 bases and J dropped 6 bases, with 10 bases sitting between them. This CDR3 is 12 amino acids long. The V gene's germline CDR1 is LGHNT and CDR2 FRNRAP. The CDR3 spells CASGPDKDGYTF. The CDR3 DNA reads TGTGCTAGTGGTCCGGACAAAGATGGCTACACCTTC.

A word on this clone: Different DNA sequences within this sample yield the same CDR3. This chain connects TRBV9 to TRBJ2-6; D remains ambiguous. The CDR3 is made up of 15 amino acids. The germline V gene has CDR1 SGDLS and CDR2 YYNGEE. Trimming stripped 2 bases from V and 0 bases from J, with 6 bases between. The CDR3 loop is CASSVDGSGANVLTF. The CDR3 region has the DNA TGTGCCAGCAGCGTCGACGGCTCTGGGGCCAACGTCCTGACTTTC.

The chain couples TRBV29-1 to TRBJ2-1, with TRBD2 matching 9 bases. CDR3 size: 13 residues. CDR1 and CDR2 (germline): SQVTM, ANQGSEA. The junction had 4 bases not matched to a gene; V was cut back by 4 bases and J by 6 bases. The DNA of the CDR3 is TGCAGCGTTGTGGGCGGGAGGGCCAATGAGCAGTTCTTC. It yields the protein CSVVGGRANEQFF.

A few counts support this clone. The rearrangement joins TRBV5-1 to TRBJ2-1, with 12 positions matching TRBD2. Germline V gene lookup returns CDR1 SGHRS and CDR2 YFSETQ. V lost 4 bases to trimming and J lost 3 bases; unmatched junction nucleotides: 5. The CDR3 totals 16 residues. CDR3 in DNA: TGCGCCAGCAGCCCGATACTAGCGGGAGGCTACAATGAGCAGTTCTTC. Amino acids: CASSPILAGGYNEQFF. The full variable domain, with the rest looked up from reference TRBV5-1 and TRBJ2-1, is KAGVTQTPRYLIKTRGQQVTLSCSPISGHRSVSWYQQTPGQGLQFLFEYFSETQRNKGNFPGRFSGRQFSNSRSEMNVSTLELGDSALYLCASSPILAGGYNEQFFGPGTRLTVL.

The V call is TRBV2, the J call TRBJ2-7; 8 bases line up with TRBD1. CDR1 is SNHLY, CDR2 FYNNEI, per germline. Trimming at V came to 8 bases and at J to 3 bases, leaving 3 bases not matched to a gene. The CDR3 is 12 residues long. The CDR3 DNA sequence: TGTGCCAGCCGGACAGGGATCTACGAGCAGTACTTC. Its translation: CASRTGIYEQYF. Drawing the rest from reference TRBV2 and TRBJ2-7, the complete variable domain is EPEVTQTPSHQVTQMGQEVILRCVPISNHLYFYWYRQILGQKVEFLVSFYNNEISEKSEIFDDQFSVERPDGSNFTLKIRSTKLEDSAMYFCASRTGIYEQYFGPGTRLTVT.

This chain links TRBV13 with TRBJ2-7, with D unclear. Trimming shortened V by 0 bases and J by 2 bases, and 5 bases separated the two germline ends. This CDR3 region has 13 residues. CDR1 PRHDT and CDR2 FYEKMQ come from the germline V gene (reference sequence). The CDR3 is CASSLGPTYEQYF. In DNA, the CDR3 is TGTGCCAGCAGCTTAGGACCAACCTACGAGCAGTACTTC.